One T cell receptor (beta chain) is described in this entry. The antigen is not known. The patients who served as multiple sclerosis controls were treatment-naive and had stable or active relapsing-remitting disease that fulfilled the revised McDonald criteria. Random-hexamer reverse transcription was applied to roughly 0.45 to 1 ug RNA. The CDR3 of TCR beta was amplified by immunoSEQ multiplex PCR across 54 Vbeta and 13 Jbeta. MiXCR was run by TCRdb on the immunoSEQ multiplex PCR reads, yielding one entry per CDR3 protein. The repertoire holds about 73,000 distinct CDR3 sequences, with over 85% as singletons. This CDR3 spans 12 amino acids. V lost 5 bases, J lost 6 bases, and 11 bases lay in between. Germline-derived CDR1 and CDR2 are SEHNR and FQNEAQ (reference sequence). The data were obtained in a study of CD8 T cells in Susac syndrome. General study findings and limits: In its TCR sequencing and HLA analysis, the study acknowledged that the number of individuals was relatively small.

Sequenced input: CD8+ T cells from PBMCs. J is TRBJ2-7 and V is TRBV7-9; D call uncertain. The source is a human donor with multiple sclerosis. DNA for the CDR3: TGTGCCAGCAGCCCCGAAGGACGCGAGCAGTACTTC. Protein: CASSPEGREQYF.